Following are 14 T cell receptor beta chains from one sample sequenced in a study of blood T cell repertoires in COVID-19. The table came from immunoSEQ multiplex PCR; TCRdb's copy has only in-frame clones and leaves some out. The top ten clones hold over 7% of a sample with approximately 170,000 clones, roughly 80% of them seen once. The sequenced sample consisted of peripheral blood. All receptors derive from an elderly woman with COVID-19, enrolled during active disease.

This clone was seen a single time. V and J are TRBV5-1 and TRBJ2-3; D not resolved. V gave up 1 base and J gave up 1 base, with 16 bases separating them. CDR1 SGHRS and CDR2 YFSETQ come from the germline V gene. The CDR3 sequence is 17 residues long. The CDR3 nucleotides read TGCGCCAGCAGCTTGCCAGGTGGGTCGTCTGGCACAGATACGCAGTATTTT. Residues: CASSLPGGSSGTDTQYF. Full variable domain (remainder filled in from reference TRBV5-1 and TRBJ2-3): KAGVTQTPRYLIKTRGQQVTLSCSPISGHRSVSWYQQTPGQGLQFLFEYFSETQRNKGNFPGRFSGRQFSNSRSEMNVSTLELGDSALYLCASSLPGGSSGTDTQYFGPGTRLTVL.

This chain links TRBV5-1 with TRBJ2-2, with TRBD2 matching over 10 bases. V dropped 4 bases and J dropped 2; count of bases not matched to a gene: 26. Germline V lookup: CDR1 SGHRS, CDR2 YFSETQ. The CDR3 has 23 residues. CDR3 protein: CASSDRSRTEGLASRGNTGELFF. CDR3 DNA sequence: TGCGCCAGCAGCGACCGGAGTAGGACCGAGGGACTAGCGTCAAGAGGAAACACCGGGGAGCTGTTTTTT.

The chain recombines TRBV12-3 or TRBV12-4 with TRBJ1-6; possible D gene TRBD1, 6 bases. V was clipped by 6 bases and J by 9 bases, with 12 bases between them. CDR3 size: 13 residues. CDR3 sequence (DNA): TGTGCCAGCAGCTACGTACAGGGTTCACCCCTCCACTTT. Encoded protein: CASSYVQGSPLHF.

Written as DNA, the CDR3 is TGCGCCAGCAGCTTGTTCTCCGGGACAGGGATAGGAGAGCAGTTCTTC. Encoded protein: CASSLFSGTGIGEQFF. The chain joins TRBV5-1 to TRBJ2-1, with TRBD1 matching 9 bases. CDR3 length: 16 amino acids. Germline lookup yields CDR1 SGHRS and CDR2 YFSETQ. V dropped 1 base and J dropped 10; count of bases not matched to a gene: 12.

V is TRBV28 and J is TRBJ2-7, with 7 bases lining up with TRBD1. This CDR3 is 16 amino acids long. Germline V gene data show CDR1 as MDHEN and CDR2 as SYDVKM. The V segment lost 7 bases and the J segment 3 bases; nucleotides outside the gene matches: 15. The CDR3 nucleotides read TGTGCCAGCATGCGCGTAAGAGGACAGGCTTACTACGAGCAGTACTTC. It specifies CASMRVRGQAYYEQYF.

The rearrangement joins TRBV18 to TRBJ1-1; 9 nucleotides line up with TRBD1. This CDR3 is built from 13 residues. Looked up from germline, CDR1 is KGHSH and CDR2 is LQKENI. After removal of 6 bases from V and 3 bases from J, the junction contained 2 bases not matched to a gene. The CDR3 protein is CASSRDRDTEAFF. DNA of the CDR3: TGTGCCAGCTCGCGGGACAGGGACACTGAAGCTTTCTTT. Full variable domain (rest looked up from reference TRBV18 and TRBJ1-1): NAGVMQNPRHLVRRRGQEARLRCSPMKGHSHVYWYRQLPEEGLKFMVYLQKENIIDESGMPKERFSAEFPKEGPSILRIQQVVRGDSAAYFCASSRDRDTEAFFGQGTRLTVV.

This chain connects TRBV12-3 or TRBV12-4 to TRBJ1-1; D gene ambiguous. Between the trimmed V and J ends, which lost 3 bases and 0 bases, there was a span of 5 bases. The CDR3 consists of 13 residues. In nucleotides, the CDR3 is TGTGCCAGCAGTTTCTTTATGAACACTGAAGCTTTCTTT. This translates into CASSFFMNTEAFF.

This clone was seen a handful of times. The V call is TRBV2, the J call TRBJ2-7; the D is unclear. This CDR3 contains 12 residues. Germline CDR1 and CDR2: SNHLY and FYNNEI. Trimming removed 7 bases at V and 3 bases at J, with 10 bases between. The CDR3 reads CASNSHFYEQYF. For the CDR3, the DNA is TGTGCCAGCAACTCCCACTTCTACGAGCAGTACTTC. Drawing the rest from reference TRBV2 and TRBJ2-7, the complete variable domain is EPEVTQTPSHQVTQMGQEVILRCVPISNHLYFYWYRQILGQKVEFLVSFYNNEISEKSEIFDDQFSVERPDGSNFTLKIRSTKLEDSAMYFCASNSHFYEQYFGPGTRLTVT.

The J gene is TRBJ2-1, the V gene TRBV4-1, with 9 positions matching TRBD1. Germline assignment: CDR1 MGHRA and CDR2 YSYEKL. V lost 2 bases, J lost 7 bases, and 9 bases stayed unmatched. CDR3 size: 16 residues. The CDR3 here is CASSQPGTGWENEQFF. The CDR3 DNA reads TGCGCCAGCAGCCAACCCGGGACAGGGTGGGAGAATGAGCAGTTCTTC.

This clone was seen a single time. The V and J genes are TRBV5-1 and TRBJ1-3; D might be TRBD1 (5 bases). Germline V lookup: CDR1 SGHRS, CDR2 YFSETQ. The V end lost 4 bases, the J end lost 0 bases, and 17 bases lay between the germline ends. CDR3 length equals 17 residues. CDR3 protein: CASSAGTALSSGNTIYF. The CDR3 region has the DNA TGCGCCAGCAGCGCGGGGACGGCCTTGAGCTCTGGAAACACCATATATTTT.

The V and J genes are TRBV25-1 and TRBJ2-3; TRBD2 aligns across 9 bases. V trimming: 2 bases; J trimming: 4 bases; junction bases outside the gene matches: 1. Germline CDR1 MGHDK, CDR2 SYGVNS. This CDR3 is 14 amino acids long. The CDR3 spells CASSEAGGPDTQYF. DNA of the CDR3: TGTGCCAGCAGTGAAGCGGGAGGGCCAGATACGCAGTATTTT.

Only one count was recorded for this clone. A read error may explain this, as a much larger clone is one base away. The chain links TRBV4-1 to TRBJ1-1; 7 bases agree with TRBD1. The V and J ends lost 5 bases and 2 bases, in that order; junction bases with no gene match: 2. There are 13 residues in the CDR3. Germline V CDR1 and CDR2: MGHRA, YSYEKL. The CDR3 coding sequence is TGCGCCAGCAGCTGGGACAGAAACACTGAAGCTTTCTTT. Encoded protein: CASSWDRNTEAFF.

The V and J genes are TRBV2 and TRBJ1-6, with 7 nucleotides matching TRBD1. Germline lookup yields CDR1 SNHLY and CDR2 FYNNEI. CDR3 size: 14 residues. J gave up 11 bases and V 6 bases, and 10 bases lay outside the gene matches. CDR3 DNA sequence: TGTGCCAGCAGGGATAGACAGGGCGGGACACCCCTCCACTTT. Amino acid sequence: CASRDRQGGTPLHF.

The rearrangement uses TRBV18 and TRBJ1-5; no clear D gene. The CDR3 has 13 residues. Trimming pared 4 bases from V and 6 bases from J, leaving 10 bases between. The germline CDR1 and CDR2 sequences are KGHSH and LQKENI. Here the CDR3 reads CASSLFTAQPQHF. The CDR3 coding sequence is TGTGCCAGCTCACTTTTTACAGCTCAGCCCCAGCATTTT.